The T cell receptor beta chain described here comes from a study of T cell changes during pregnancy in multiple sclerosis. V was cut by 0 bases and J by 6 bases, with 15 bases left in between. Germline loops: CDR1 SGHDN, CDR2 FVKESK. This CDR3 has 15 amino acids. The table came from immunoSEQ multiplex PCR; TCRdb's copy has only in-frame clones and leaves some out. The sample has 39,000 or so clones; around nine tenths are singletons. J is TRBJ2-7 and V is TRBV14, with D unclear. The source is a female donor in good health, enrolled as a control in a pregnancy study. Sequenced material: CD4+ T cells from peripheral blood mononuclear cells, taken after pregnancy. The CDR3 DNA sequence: TGTGCCAGCAGCCAAGAGTATGGGTCTTGGAGCGAGCAGTACTTC. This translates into CASSQEYGSWSEQYF.